These 12 T cell receptor beta chains came from one sample sequenced in a study of beta chain features in type 1 diabetes. The sequenced template was cDNA made from the entire isolated RNA. Here immunoSEQ multiplex PCR was the method, and the copy in TCRdb shows in-frame clones only, minus some. The sample shows under 300,000 clones, around 21% of them seen only once. Regarding the study as a whole: When Type 1 diabetes patients were examined, their TCRB CDR3s proved moderately but significantly shorter in all four CD4+ subsets.

Their antigen targets remain unknown. Material for sequencing was naive CD4+ T cells from blood. All receptors derive from a woman in her thirties or forties with type 1 diabetes.

This clone was observed a few times. The chain employs TRBV2 and TRBJ1-6, with D unresolved. The germline gives CDR1 SNHLY, CDR2 FYNNEI. Trimming took off 8 bases at V and 4 bases at J, with 12 bases between the two ends. The CDR3 length is 14 residues. CDR3 loop: CASGGQPYNSPLHF. The CDR3 DNA is TGTGCCAGCGGAGGGCAGCCTTATAATTCACCCCTCCACTTT.

This clone was counted a few times. CDR3: CASSDGPGGTNYGYTF. CDR3 sequence (DNA): TGTGCCAGCAGTGACGGTCCAGGGGGTACTAACTATGGCTACACCTTC. This chain connects TRBV25-1 to TRBJ1-2; 7 bases are shared with TRBD1. Per the germline V gene, CDR1 is MGHDK and CDR2 is SYGVNS. J gave up 0 bases and V 3 bases, and 7 bases lay outside the gene matches. This CDR3 region has 16 residues.

The V call is TRBV11-2, the J call TRBJ1-1, with D perhaps TRBD1 (5 bases). Germline V gene lookup returns CDR1 SGHAT and CDR2 FQNNGV. Trimming removed 3 bases from V and 0 bases from J, with 8 bases in between. The CDR3 consists of 14 residues. The CDR3: CASSFGGVNTEAFF. The DNA of the CDR3 is TGTGCCAGCAGCTTCGGGGGGGTGAACACTGAAGCTTTCTTT.

The chain links TRBV18 to TRBJ2-5, with D possibly being TRBD2 (6 bases). Germline V gives CDR1 KGHSH, CDR2 LQKENI. Trimming cost V 3 bases and J 7 bases, with 27 bases left between them. CDR3 length: 18 residues. DNA for the CDR3: TGTGCCAGCTCACCCGGGGTTCCGAGGCCCGATCTGCGGGGGACCCAGTACTTC. This translates into CASSPGVPRPDLRGTQYF.

The chain uses TRBV9 and TRBJ1-6; D ambiguous. Germline V gene lookup returns CDR1 SGDLS and CDR2 YYNGEE. V was trimmed by 0 bases and J by 3 bases, leaving 10 bases between them. CDR3 length: 16 amino acids. This CDR3 reads CASSVGTESYNSPLHF. DNA for the CDR3: TGTGCCAGCAGCGTAGGCACAGAGAGCTATAATTCACCCCTCCACTTT.

This clone came up a few times. This sequence joins TRBV19 and TRBJ2-5, with no clear D. There are 12 residues in the CDR3. The germline V gene encodes CDR1 LNHDA and CDR2 SQIVND (reference sequence). Between the trimmed V and J ends, which lost 4 bases and 7 bases, there was a span of 10 bases. The chain's CDR3 is CASSNPPGTQYF. CDR3 nucleotide sequence: TGTGCCAGTAGTAACCCACCGGGGACCCAGTACTTC. Full variable domain (remainder filled in from reference TRBV19 and TRBJ2-5): DGGITQSPKYLFRKEGQNVTLSCEQNLNHDAMYWYRQDPGQGLRLIYYSQIVNDFQKGDIAEGYSVSREKKESFPLTVTSAQKNPTAFYLCASSNPPGTQYFGPGTRLLVL.

This clone showed up just a few times. The chain carries TRBV7-9 and TRBJ2-3; 8 bases are a match to TRBD1. Germline CDR1 is SEHNR and CDR2 is FQNEAQ (reference sequence). V was pared by 5 bases and J by 0 bases, with 7 bases of the junction left unmatched. The CDR3 has 16 residues. The CDR3 bases are TGTGCCAGCAGCGACCCGACAGGGGTTAGCACAGATACGCAGTATTTT. Amino acids: CASSDPTGVSTDTQYF.

This clone was recorded a few times. The chain carries TRBV9 and TRBJ2-7; the match to TRBD1 covers 10 bases. Germline CDR1 SGDLS, CDR2 YYNGEE. The CDR3 loop spans 15 amino acids. V shed 6 bases and J 5 bases; nucleotides not matched to a gene: 11. CDR3 in DNA: TGTGCCAGCACCCCAGGTGGACAGGGGGAGGACGAGCAGTACTTC. Translating gives CASTPGGQGEDEQYF.

The chain links TRBV9 to TRBJ2-2; 11 bases are shared with TRBD1. CDR1 and CDR2 from the germline V gene are SGDLS and YYNGEE. The V segment lost 3 bases and the J segment 5 bases; nucleotides outside the gene matches: 6. The CDR3 loop spans 16 amino acids. The CDR3 loop reads CASSAWTGGETGELFF. The DNA of the CDR3 is TGTGCCAGCAGCGCCTGGACAGGGGGCGAAACCGGGGAGCTGTTTTTT.

V gene TRBV28 combines with J gene TRBJ2-2; a weak D match, TRBD1 (5 bases). In germline, CDR1 is MDHEN, CDR2 SYDVKM. This CDR3 has 15 amino acids. Trimming left V 2 bases short and J 5 bases short, with 12 bases between. CDR3: CASSLGARRTGELFF. The CDR3 DNA reads TGTGCCAGCAGTTTAGGGGCTAGGCGGACCGGGGAGCTGTTTTTT.

This chain links TRBV2 with TRBJ2-1, with D maybe TRBD2 (7 bases). The V gene lost 8 bases and the J gene lost 2 bases, with 16 bases spanning the gap. In germline, CDR1 is SNHLY, CDR2 FYNNEI. The CDR3 totals 15 residues. CDR3 nucleotide sequence: TGTGCCAGCGGAAGGGAGGGGGGCCCCTACAATGAGCAGTTCTTC. It specifies CASGREGGPYNEQFF.

This clone was counted a few times. The gene calls are TRBV28 and TRBJ1-6; D is ambiguous. V lost 3 bases and J 10 bases, leaving 4 bases between the germline ends. Looked up from germline, CDR1 is MDHEN and CDR2 is SYDVKM. CDR3 length: 11 amino acids. The CDR3 DNA reads as TGTGCCAGCAGTTTGAGGTCACCCCTCCACTTT. It yields the protein CASSLRSPLHF.